The 25 T cell receptor beta chains below come from one sample, sequenced in a study of Graves' ophthalmopathy and Graves' hyperthyroidism. For repertoire sequencing, the TCR beta CDR3 regions were amplified from RNA transcripts. The first round was an RT-PCR with HTBI primers, and the second round was a multiplex PCR. TCRdb used MiXCR to reprocess the multiplex PCR reads, holding one entry per CDR3 protein. This table has approximately 700,000 distinct CDR3 sequences, 40% appearing once. The sample comprised peripheral blood. The origin of the receptors is an adult man with Graves' ophthalmopathy.

Many counts were recorded for this clonotype. The V and J genes are TRBV24-1 and TRBJ1-2, with a weak D call TRBD1 (5 bases). V lost 9 bases, J lost 4 bases, and 8 bases lay in between. CDR1 KGHDR and CDR2 SFDVKD come from the germline V gene. The CDR3 runs to 11 residues. CDR3 DNA: TGTGCCACCGAAGGGGCCTATGGCTACACCTTC. It is translated as CATEGAYGYTF.

J is TRBJ2-7 and V is TRBV24-1; the match to TRBD2 covers 11 bases. CDR3 length: 16 amino acids. The germline V gene encodes CDR1 KGHDR and CDR2 SFDVKD. J gave up 2 bases and V 4 bases, and 6 bases lay outside the gene matches. CDR3 in DNA: TGTGCCACCAGTGACCCCGGGACTAGCGGTCCCTACGAGCAGTACTTC. This sequence encodes CATSDPGTSGPYEQYF.

This clonotype was observed many times. The V and J genes are TRBV7-4 and TRBJ2-7; TRBD1 aligns across 11 bases. The ends lost 5 bases at V and 6 bases at J; junction bases unmatched: 9. CDR1 is SGHVT and CDR2 is SQSDAQ in the germline V gene. This CDR3 is 15 amino acids long. CDR3 nucleotide sequence: TGTGCCAGCAGCCTATCCCGGACAGGGGGCTGCGAGCAGTACTTC. It translates to CASSLSRTGGCEQYF.

J is TRBJ1-5 and V is TRBV15; D possibly corresponds to TRBD1 (5 bases). Germline V gene lookup returns CDR1 LNHNV and CDR2 YYDKDF (reference sequence). The length of the CDR3 is 15 residues. With 3 bases removed from V and 10 bases from J, the gap between germline ends came to 19 bases. DNA of the CDR3: TGTGCCACCAGCAGCAACGGGGGTAGGGGCTCACCCCAGCATTTT. Translation gives CATSSNGGRGSPQHF. Full variable domain (outside the CDR3, taken from reference TRBV15 and TRBJ1-5): DAMVIQNPRYQVTQFGKPVTLSCSQTLNHNVMYWYQQKSSQAPKLLFHYYDKDFNNEADTPDNFQSRRPNTSFCFLDIRSPGLGDTAMYLCATSSNGGRGSPQHFGDGTRLSIL.

A word on this clonotype: The germline gene is not matched at one end of the junction; a read error may be the cause. V gene TRBV24-1 combines with J gene TRBJ1-5; TRBD1 matches 9 bases. The CDR3 is 18 amino acids. CDR1 is KGHDR, CDR2 SFDVKD, per germline. The CDR3 reads CASSYSEDRGGSNQPQHF. DNA of the CDR3: TGTGCCAGCAGTTACTCAGAGGACAGGGGCGGAAGCAATCAGCCCCAGCATTTT.

In the case of this clonotype: Because the CDR3 is missing its conserved closing phenylalanine or tryptophan, this is likely a read error. The J gene is TRBJ2-6, the V gene TRBV7-9; D is undetermined. Germline V gene lookup returns CDR1 SEHNR and CDR2 FQNEAQ (reference sequence). CDR3 size: 16 residues. V gave up 3 bases and J gave up 0 bases, with 9 bases separating them. This CDR3 reads CASSFLGISGANVLTS. The CDR3 DNA reads as TGTGCCAGCAGCTTCCTTGGGATCTCTGGGGCCAACGTCCTGACTTCC.

This clonotype was recorded at least ten times. One junction end does not reproduce the germline sequence, and a read error may be involved. J is TRBJ1-2 and V is TRBV6-4; D gene unclear. Germline V lookup: CDR1 MRHNA, CDR2 SNTAGT. The CDR3 has 13 residues. CDR3 in amino acids: CASSYSREYGYTF. The CDR3 DNA follows: TGTGCCAGCAGTTACTCGAGAGAATATGGCTACACCTTC.

This clonotype was seen at least ten times. The V gene is TRBV2, the J gene TRBJ2-5, with 11 bases identical to TRBD2. The CDR3 contains 15 residues. Trimming took 7 bases from V and 5 from J; bases not matched to a gene: 9. The germline V gene encodes CDR1 SNHLY and CDR2 FYNNEI. Here the CDR3 reads CASTPSGGFGETQYF. CDR3 bases: TGTGCCAGCACTCCTAGCGGGGGGTTTGGGGAGACCCAGTACTTC.

This clonotype occurred a few times. The chain has TRBV7-9 and TRBJ2-2; 10 nucleotides align to TRBD1. Germline CDR1 reads SEHNR; CDR2 reads FQNEAQ (reference sequence). The trim removed 5 bases at V and 8 bases at J, leaving 8 bases unmatched. The CDR3 spans 15 residues. CDR3 sequence reads: CASSDGTGVGGELFF. CDR3 DNA sequence: TGTGCCAGCAGCGACGGGACAGGGGTCGGAGGGGAGCTGTTTTTT.

Note on this clonotype: No DNA is shown, since the ends of the CDR3 on it are uncertain; the CDR3 is the one TCRdb lists. V usage is TRBV25-1 and J usage is TRBJ1-4; the table's D call, TRBD1, was not checked against the DNA. The CDR3 spans 20 amino acids, including both terminal residues. Looked up from germline, CDR1 is MGHDK and CDR2 is SYGVNS. The CDR3 is CASSIYLCSATGQGYEKLFF.

V and J are TRBV18 and TRBJ2-7; D remains unclear. This CDR3 has 14 amino acids. Per germline, CDR1 KGHSH and CDR2 LQKENI. Trimming took off 2 bases at V and 2 bases at J, with 10 bases between the two ends. CDR3 sequence reads: CASSPTQLAYEQYF. CDR3 bases: TGTGCCAGCTCACCAACACAGCTGGCCTACGAGCAGTACTTC.

Worth noting for this clonotype: Possible read error: a much larger clone is one base away. The chain is built from TRBV2 and TRBJ1-6, with D possibly being TRBD1 (6 bases). Germline V gene lookup returns CDR1 SNHLY and CDR2 FYNNEI. V shed 11 bases and J shed 7 bases, with 15 bases lying between them. The CDR3 has 13 residues. The CDR3 sequence is CAGMGGANSPLHF. The CDR3 bases are TGTGCCGGCATGGGGGGGGCAAATTCACCCCTCCACTTT.

The gene calls are TRBV11-3 and TRBJ2-5; 8 bases map to TRBD2. The CDR3 runs to 14 residues. The V and J ends lost 4 bases and 2 bases, in that order; junction bases with no gene match: 3. Germline V gene data show CDR1 as SGHNT and CDR2 as YENEEA. The CDR3 loop reads CASSSTSGQETQYF. CDR3 nucleotide sequence: TGTGCCAGCAGCTCCACTAGCGGACAAGAGACCCAGTACTTC.

The chain recombines TRBV19 with TRBJ2-7; D unclear. There are 16 residues in the CDR3. The germline V gene has CDR1 LNHDA and CDR2 SQIVND (reference sequence). Trimming left V 7 bases short and J 2 bases short, with 21 bases between. CDR3 sequence reads: CASNKEVKVLAYEQYF. DNA of the CDR3: TGTGCCAGTAACAAAGAGGTAAAGGTTCTAGCCTACGAGCAGTACTTC.

This clonotype came up many times. The V and J genes are TRBV29-1 and TRBJ1-3, with no clear D. The CDR3 totals 13 residues. Germline lookup yields CDR1 SQVTM and CDR2 ANQGSEA. The ends were cut back, 3 bases at V and 7 bases at J, with 13 bases in the middle. The CDR3 DNA sequence: TGCAGCGTTGATGACGGAATGGGGAACACCATATATTTT. Translation gives CSVDDGMGNTIYF.

This clonotype has a handful of counts. V and J are TRBV2 and TRBJ2-7, with D possibly TRBD2 on 5 matching bases. V lost 5 bases and J 5 bases, leaving 19 bases between the germline ends. CDR3 length equals 15 residues. Germline assignment: CDR1 SNHLY and CDR2 FYNNEI. CDR3 DNA sequence: TGTGCCAGCAGTCGGACCGGGGTACCGGGCGACGAGCAGTACTTC. Amino acids: CASSRTGVPGDEQYF.

This clonotype was seen only once. The chain carries TRBV7-2 and TRBJ2-1, with D possibly TRBD2 on 7 matching bases. Germline CDR1 SGHTA, CDR2 FQGNSA. V gave up 3 bases and J gave up 9 bases, with 12 bases separating them. This CDR3 has 13 residues. CDR3 sequence reads: CASSLGGLSEQFF. The CDR3 DNA is TGTGCCAGCAGCTTGGGGGGGCTAAGTGAGCAGTTCTTC.

This clonotype turned up a few times. Just one base apart from a much larger clone, this may be a read error. As the CDR3 is not closed by the conserved phenylalanine or tryptophan, this likely results from a read error. This chain connects TRBV10-2 to TRBJ1-1; 11 bases agree with TRBD1. After removal of 6 bases from V and 11 bases from J, the junction contained 8 bases not matched to a gene. This CDR3 spans 13 amino acids. Germline V gene data show CDR1 as WSHSY and CDR2 as SAAADI. CDR3: CASSVGQGEKAFL. In nucleotides, the CDR3 is TGCGCCAGCAGCGTGGGACAGGGGGAAAAGGCTTTCCTT.

The rearrangement joins TRBV2 to TRBJ1-1; 7 nucleotides align to TRBD1. This CDR3 has 15 residues. J lost 1 base, V lost 4 bases, and 6 bases had no gene match. The V gene's germline CDR1 is SNHLY and CDR2 FYNNEI. CDR3 bases: TGTGCCAGCAGTGCTTCCGGGACAGCGAACACTGAAGCTTTCTTT. Translated: CASSASGTANTEAFF.

Remarks on this clonotype: An end of the junction does not agree with germline; a read error may underlie this. This chain joins TRBV7-9 and TRBJ1-5; maybe TRBD1 (6 bases). Germline V lookup: CDR1 SEHNR, CDR2 FQNEAQ (reference sequence). The CDR3 has 15 amino acids. The CDR3: CASNLVGGASQPQHF. CDR3 nucleotide sequence: TGTGCCAGCAACTTAGTTGGGGGCGCATCTCAGCCCCAGCATTTT.

The J gene is TRBJ1-6, the V gene TRBV7-9; 7 nucleotides align to TRBD1. After removal of 6 bases from V and 10 bases from J, the junction contained 12 bases not matched to a gene. The CDR3 has 15 amino acids. Germline lookup yields CDR1 SEHNR and CDR2 FQNEAQ (reference sequence). In nucleotides, the CDR3 is TGTGCCAGCAGTTACCGGGACAGTTCGTTATCACCCCTCCACTTT. Translating gives CASSYRDSSLSPLHF. The variable domain in full, with the rest retrieved from reference TRBV7-9 and TRBJ1-6, is DTGVSQNPRHKITKRGQNVTFRCDPISEHNRLYWYRQTLGQGPEFLTYFQNEAQLEKSRLLSDRFSAERPKGSFSTLEIQRTEQGDSAMYLCASSYRDSSLSPLHFGNGTRLTVT.

With regard to this clonotype: This could be a read error, since a much larger clone is one nucleotide away. The rearrangement links TRBV29-1 to TRBJ1-2; D is ambiguous. CDR1 and CDR2 (germline): SQVTM, ANQGSEA. This CDR3 contains 13 residues. This CDR3 reads CNATPAPNYGYTF. The CDR3 DNA sequence: TGCAATGCCACTCCCGCGCCTAACTATGGCTACACCTTC.

CDR3 protein: CSVEEGRGANYGYTF. DNA of the CDR3: TGCAGCGTTGAAGAGGGCAGGGGAGCTAACTATGGCTACACCTTC. This chain connects TRBV29-1 to TRBJ1-2; TRBD1 might be the D (6 bases). The CDR3 totals 15 residues. Germline CDR1 and CDR2: SQVTM and ANQGSEA. Trimming shortened V by 0 bases and J by 0 bases, and 11 bases separated the two germline ends.

The genes are TRBV25-1 and TRBJ1-2; D gene uncertain. From germline, CDR1 is MGHDK and CDR2 SYGVNS. This CDR3 has 13 residues. V shed 6 bases and J shed 8 bases, with 16 bases lying between them. Here the CDR3 DNA reads TGTGCCAGCAGCGCACCAAGACCCGGCGGCTACACCTTC. It codes for CASSAPRPGGYTF.

This clonotype was seen a single time. The rearrangement links TRBV2 to TRBJ2-3; D may be TRBD1 (5 bases). Between the trimmed V and J ends, which lost 10 bases and 4 bases, there was a span of 15 bases. This CDR3 is built from 13 residues. Germline values: CDR1 SNHLY, CDR2 FYNNEI. The CDR3 DNA is TGTGCCATCCAAACCCCCAGGGCAGATACGCAGTATTTT. The encoded protein is CAIQTPRADTQYF.